The next 14 T cell receptor beta chains were all read from a single sample in a study of blood T cell repertoires in COVID-19. Sequenced by immunoSEQ multiplex PCR; TCRdb stores in-frame clones only, minus some. Of hundreds of thousands of clones detected, about nine tenths appear once; the ten largest clones hold just over 8%. The sample taken for sequencing was PBMCs or T cells enriched from blood (not recorded which). The receptors derive from a woman aged 55 to 70 who had recovered from COVID-19.

The chain couples TRBV19 to TRBJ2-7; D possibly corresponds to TRBD2 (6 bases). V was cut by 5 bases and J by 6 bases, with 11 bases left in between. CDR3 length: 12 residues. Germline V gene data show CDR1 as LNHDA and CDR2 as SQIVND (reference sequence). CDR3 in DNA: TGTGCCAGTAGTGGCACCGGGGGCGAGCAGTACTTC. Its translation: CASSGTGGEQYF.

V gene TRBV6-4 combines with J gene TRBJ1-2; D not resolved. Trimming removed 4 bases at V and 4 bases at J, with 13 bases between. The CDR3 covers 14 residues. From germline, CDR1 is MRHNA and CDR2 SNTAGT. CDR3 amino acids: CASSVMGLGYGYTF. DNA for the CDR3: TGTGCCAGCAGTGTAATGGGCCTCGGCTATGGCTACACCTTC.

The chain is built from TRBV5-1 and TRBJ1-1; possibly TRBD1 for D (6 bases). The CDR3 runs 16 residues. Trimming cost V 0 bases and J 0 bases, with 12 bases left between them. Germline V CDR1 and CDR2: SGHRS, YFSETQ. In DNA form, the CDR3 reads TGCGCCAGCAGCTTGGATGGACAGATCATGAACACTGAAGCTTTCTTT. It encodes CASSLDGQIMNTEAFF.

The chain combines TRBV7-9 with TRBJ1-1, with 7 bases that match TRBD1. Trimming took 3 bases from V and 1 from J; bases not matched to a gene: 5. Germline CDR1 is SEHNR and CDR2 is FQNEAQ (reference sequence). This CDR3 comprises 15 residues. CDR3: CASSFRGAGNTEAFF. The CDR3 bases are TGTGCCAGCAGCTTCAGGGGGGCCGGGAACACTGAAGCTTTCTTT.

The gene calls are TRBV11-3 and TRBJ2-3, with 9 nucleotides matching TRBD2. The CDR3 runs 13 residues. With V trimmed by 11 bases and J by 5 bases, 8 bases remained unmatched. Germline lookup yields CDR1 SGHNT and CDR2 YENEEA. The CDR3 here is CASSGVGGDTQYF. The DNA of the CDR3 is TGTGCCTCTAGCGGGGTAGGTGGAGATACGCAGTATTTT.

This sequence joins TRBV27 and TRBJ1-1, with a weak D call TRBD1 (5 bases). This CDR3 comprises 15 residues. V was pared by 6 bases and J by 0 bases, with 14 bases between. The germline V gene encodes CDR1 MNHEY and CDR2 SMNVEV (reference sequence). This chain's CDR3 is CASSLKQGLNTEAFF. The CDR3 DNA sequence: TGTGCCAGCAGCCTAAAGCAGGGTTTGAACACTGAAGCTTTCTTT.

The chain couples TRBV29-1 to TRBJ1-2, with 7 bases fitting TRBD1. J was trimmed by 4 bases and V by 3 bases; bases with no gene match: 8. Germline-derived CDR1 and CDR2 are SQVTM and ANQGSEA. The CDR3 has 14 amino acids. In DNA form, the CDR3 reads TGCAGCGTTGAGAGGGTGGGACAGTCCTATGGCTACACCTTC. Amino acids: CSVERVGQSYGYTF.

This sequence joins TRBV4-1 and TRBJ1-1; 8 positions match TRBD1. V trimming: 0 bases; J trimming: 9 bases; junction bases outside the gene matches: 3. Germline CDR1 and CDR2: MGHRA and YSYEKL. The CDR3 contains 13 residues. CDR3 sequence reads: CASSQDDRGKAFF. Written as DNA, the CDR3 is TGCGCCAGCAGCCAAGATGACAGGGGAAAAGCTTTCTTT.

The chain employs TRBV18 and TRBJ1-6; 7 positions agree with TRBD1. Losses at the gene ends were 1 base for V and 7 bases for J; bases not matched to a gene: 13. This CDR3 has 18 residues. Germline-derived CDR1 and CDR2 are KGHSH and LQKENI. The CDR3 protein is CASSPRRTGVTQNSPLHF. The CDR3 DNA follows: TGTGCCAGCTCACCACGGCGGACAGGCGTTACTCAGAATTCACCCCTCCACTTT.

The CDR3 loop reads CASSRQGNQPQHF. DNA of the CDR3: TGTGCCAGCAGCCGACAGGGGAATCAGCCCCAGCATTTT. The chain carries TRBV7-8 and TRBJ1-5, with 8 bases identical to TRBD1. This CDR3 comprises 13 residues. Germline CDR1 reads SGHVS; CDR2 reads FQNEAQ. V was clipped by 5 bases and J by 4 bases; unmatched bases: 1.

In this sample, this clone turned up a few times. Other nucleotide sequences from this sample produce the same CDR3. This chain links TRBV24-1 with TRBJ2-2, with a weak D call TRBD1 (5 bases). Trimming took 3 bases from V and 3 from J, leaving 10 bases between them. The CDR3 extends over 15 amino acids. Germline-derived CDR1 and CDR2 are KGHDR and SFDVKD. CDR3 sequence (DNA): TGTGCCACCAGTGATCCCTCCAGGGACACCGGGGAGCTGTTTTTT. The encoded protein is CATSDPSRDTGELFF.

The V call is TRBV5-4, the J call TRBJ2-7; TRBD1 is a possible D gene (6 bases). Germline V lookup: CDR1 SGHNT, CDR2 YYREEE (reference sequence). V lost 2 bases, J lost 5 bases, and 8 bases lay in between. The CDR3 has 12 amino acids. DNA of the CDR3: TGTGCCAGCAGCTTTAACAGGGACGAGCAGTACGTC. This translates into CASSFNRDEQYV.

The chain couples TRBV4-1 to TRBJ1-1; D uncertain. This CDR3 is built from 18 residues. The germline gives CDR1 MGHRA, CDR2 YSYEKL. The V and J ends lost 4 bases and 0 bases respectively, with 21 bases between them. The DNA for the CDR3 is TGCGCCAGCAGCCCCCCCCCAAGGAGGTCAAACTTGAACACTGAAGCTTTCTTT. Translated, it gives CASSPPPRRSNLNTEAFF.

The V gene is TRBV11-2, the J gene TRBJ2-7, with TRBD1 matching 7 bases. V shed 5 bases, J shed 2 bases, and the junction held 9 bases outside the gene matches. The germline gives CDR1 SGHAT, CDR2 FQNNGV. CDR3 size: 15 residues. CDR3 in amino acids: CASSLVVGQTYEQYF. The CDR3 nucleotides are TGTGCCAGCAGCCTAGTAGTGGGACAGACCTACGAGCAGTACTTC. Supplemented by reference TRBV11-2 and TRBJ2-7, the full variable domain reads EAGVAQSPRYKIIEKRQSVAFWCNPISGHATLYWYQQILGQGPKLLIQFQNNGVVDDSQLPKDRFSAERLKGVDSTLKIQPAKLEDSAVYLCASSLVVGQTYEQYFGPGTRLTVT.